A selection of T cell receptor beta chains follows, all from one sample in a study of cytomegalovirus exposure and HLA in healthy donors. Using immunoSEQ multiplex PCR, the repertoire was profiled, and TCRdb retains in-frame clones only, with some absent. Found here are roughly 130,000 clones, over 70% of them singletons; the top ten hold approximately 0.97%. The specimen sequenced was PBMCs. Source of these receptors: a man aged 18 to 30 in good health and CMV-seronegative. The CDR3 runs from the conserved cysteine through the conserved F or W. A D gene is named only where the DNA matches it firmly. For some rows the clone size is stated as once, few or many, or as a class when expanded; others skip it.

CASSFPQAGRSYTF,TGTGCCAGCAGCTTCCCCCAGGCTGGGCGAAGCTACACCTTC,NA,NA,TRBV7-2,TRBJ1-2
CASSSDRGLGYGYTF,TGTGCCAGCAGTTCCGACAGGGGGCTCGGGTATGGCTACACCTTC,NA,TRBD1,TRBV6-5,TRBJ1-2
CASTGLADSYEQYF,TGTGCCAGCACGGGACTAGCGGACTCCTACGAGCAGTACTTC,NA,TRBD2,TRBV2,TRBJ2-7
CASSLSRVRIASYNEQFF,TGTGCCAGCAGCTTAAGCAGGGTGAGGATCGCCTCCTACAATGAGCAGTTCTTC,NA,NA,TRBV7-2,TRBJ2-1
CASSLVAGGPYEQYF,TGTGCCAGCAGCTTAGTGGCGGGGGGTCCCTACGAGCAGTACTTC,NA,TRBD2,TRBV27,TRBJ2-7
CASSFGGGGQSSYEQYF,TGTGCCAGCAGCTTTGGAGGAGGGGGACAGTCCTCCTACGAGCAGTACTTC,NA,NA,TRBV5-5,TRBJ2-7
CASSHTLSYGYTF,TGCGCCAGCAGCCATACGTTGAGTTATGGCTACACCTTC,NA,NA,TRBV4-3,TRBJ1-2
CASSSGAPIYEQYF,TGTGCCAGCAGTTCAGGGGCACCAATTTACGAGCAGTACTTC,NA,NA,TRBV6-6,TRBJ2-7
CASSLDQGGEQFF,TGTGCTAGCAGCTTAGATCAGGGAGGTGAGCAGTTCTTC,NA,NA,TRBV7-7,TRBJ2-1
CASSFRWNTGELFF,TGCGCCAGCAGCTTCCGGTGGAACACCGGGGAGCTGTTTTTT,few,NA,TRBV5-1,TRBJ2-2
CASSLPGYTEAFF,TGCGCCAGCAGCTTACCAGGGTACACTGAAGCTTTCTTT,NA,NA,TRBV4-3,TRBJ1-1
CASSPTGGENNQPQHF,TGCGCCAGCAGCCCGACGGGAGGGGAGAACAATCAGCCCCAGCATTTT,NA,NA,TRBV5-1,TRBJ1-5
CASSLEQGAFEGVPDYGYTF,TGTGCCAGCAGCTTAGAACAGGGGGCGTTCGAAGGCGTACCGGACTATGGCTACACCTTC,NA,TRBD1,TRBV13,TRBJ1-2
CASSGTNGELFF,TGTGCCAGCAGTGGGACAAACGGGGAGCTGTTTTTT,few,NA,TRBV2,TRBJ2-2
CASSILGQNTGELFF,TGTGCCAGTAGTATTTTAGGACAGAACACCGGGGAGCTGTTTTTT,few,NA,TRBV19,TRBJ2-2
CASTRGFTTEAFF,TGTGCCAGCACCAGAGGGTTCACCACTGAAGCTTTCTTT,NA,NA,TRBV19,TRBJ1-1
CASSYPGEGNIQYF,TGTGCCAGCAGTTACCCGGGGGAAGGAAACATTCAGTACTTC,NA,NA,TRBV6-5,TRBJ2-4
CASSQEGGAGGSNYGYTF,TGCGCCAGCAGCCAAGAGGGGGGTGCAGGGGGTTCAAACTATGGCTACACCTTC,NA,TRBD1,TRBV4-1,TRBJ1-2
CASSLAEVLNTEAFF,TGTGCCAGCAGCTTAGCGGAGGTTTTGAACACTGAAGCTTTCTTT,few,NA,TRBV5-6,TRBJ1-1
CASSLRGTGGTIHPYGYTF,TGTGCCAGCAGCTTACGGGGGACAGGGGGCACGATACACCCCTATGGCTACACCTTC,NA,TRBD1,TRBV7-2,TRBJ1-2
CASSRGGTGDYNEQFF,TGTGCCAGCAGCCGGGGGGGGACAGGGGATTACAATGAGCAGTTCTTC,once,TRBD1,TRBV2,TRBJ2-1
CSVEGTDYEQYF,TGCAGCGTTGAGGGGACAGACTACGAGCAGTACTTC,NA,TRBD1,TRBV29-1,TRBJ2-7
CASSPWTGAGNTIYF,TGTGCCAGCAGCCCCTGGACAGGGGCTGGAAACACCATATATTTT,once,TRBD1,TRBV7-2,TRBJ1-3
CASSLRVTGRVKKLFF,TGTGCCAGCAGTTTACGTGTTACGGGCAGGGTGAAAAAACTGTTTTTT,few,NA,TRBV28,TRBJ1-4
CASSLVGRGTEAFF,TGTGCCAGCAGCTTAGTAGGCAGGGGCACTGAAGCTTTCTTT,NA,NA,TRBV7-9,TRBJ1-1
CASSLRTGGNTGELFF,TGCGCCAGCAGCTTGCGAACGGGGGGGAACACCGGGGAGCTGTTTTTT,NA,TRBD2,TRBV5-1,TRBJ2-2
CASSFGTGNEKLFF,TGTGCCAGCAGTTTCGGGACAGGAAATGAAAAACTGTTTTTT,NA,TRBD1,TRBV5-8,TRBJ1-4
CASSQVAGGEAFF,TGCGCCAGCAGCCAAGTGGCAGGGGGCGAAGCTTTCTTT,NA,TRBD1,TRBV4-3,TRBJ1-1
CAWNYRSSYEQYF,TGTGCCTGGAATTACAGGAGCTCCTACGAGCAGTACTTC,NA,NA,TRBV30,TRBJ2-7
CSSSSQGYEQYF,TGTTCCAGCAGCTCACAGGGCTACGAGCAGTACTTC,NA,NA,TRBV7-9,TRBJ2-7
CASSLEVRDSTDTQYF,TGCGCCAGCAGCTTGGAGGTCAGGGATAGCACAGATACGCAGTATTTT,NA,NA,TRBV5-1,TRBJ2-3
CASSQEEVRGPYEQYF,TGTGCCAGCAGCCAAGAAGAGGTCAGGGGGCCCTACGAGCAGTACTTC,NA,TRBD1,TRBV4-2,TRBJ2-7
CASSPLQGYEAFF,TGTGCCAGCTCACCATTACAGGGGTATGAAGCTTTCTTT,NA,TRBD1,TRBV18,TRBJ1-1
CASSVTDSGNTIYF,TGTGCCAGCAGCGTTACAGACTCTGGAAACACCATATATTTT,NA,NA,TRBV9,TRBJ1-3
CASSASGLRDWHEQYF,TGTGCCAGCAGCGCCAGCGGACTGCGAGATTGGCACGAGCAGTACTTC,NA,NA,TRBV9,TRBJ2-7
CASSTRVAGNTIYF,TGTGCCAGCAGTACCAGGGTTGCTGGAAACACCATATATTTT,few,NA,TRBV2,TRBJ1-3
CASSADREVENEQYF,TGTGCCAGCAGCGCGGACAGGGAGGTAGAAAACGAGCAGTACTTC,NA,TRBD1,TRBV9,TRBJ2-7
CASSLDPLTGELFF,TGTGCCAGCAGCCTGGATCCTTTGACCGGGGAGCTGTTTTTT,once,NA,TRBV5-5,TRBJ2-2
CASRDWIRQGAWGEQYF,TGTGCCAGCAGGGATTGGATTAGACAGGGTGCGTGGGGCGAGCAGTACTTC,NA,TRBD1,TRBV27,TRBJ2-7
CASSSDNYEQYF,TGTGCCAGCAGCTCGGATAACTACGAGCAGTACTTC,NA,NA,TRBV7-2,TRBJ2-7
CASSLWGPGELFF,TGTGCCAGCAGTTTATGGGGCCCCGGGGAGCTGTTTTTT,NA,NA,TRBV27,TRBJ2-2
CASSIESENQPQHF,TGTGCCAGTAGTATAGAGTCAGAAAATCAGCCCCAGCATTTT,NA,NA,TRBV19,TRBJ1-5
CASSQGPGPLVAKNIQYF,TGTGCCAGCAGCCAAGGTCCAGGGCCCCTAGTAGCCAAAAACATTCAGTACTTC,once,NA,TRBV4-2,TRBJ2-4
CASSHHSNRERDSYGYTF,TGCGCCAGCAGTCACCACTCCAACAGGGAGAGAGATAGCTATGGCTACACCTTC,NA,NA,TRBV23-1,TRBJ1-2
CASTLAGGRSYEQYF,TGTGCCAGCACTCTAGCGGGGGGCCGCTCCTACGAGCAGTACTTC,NA,TRBD2,TRBV6-5,TRBJ2-7
CSVGTGRDHGYTF,TGCAGCGTTGGGACAGGGAGAGATCATGGCTACACCTTC,NA,TRBD1,TRBV29-1,TRBJ1-2
CASSLGGLAGSYNEQFF,TGTGCCAGCAGCTTAGGCGGGCTAGCGGGGTCCTACAATGAGCAGTTCTTC,NA,TRBD2,TRBV7-9,TRBJ2-1
CASSVSDSDAMKTQYF,TGTGCCAGCAGCGTAAGCGACTCAGACGCTATGAAGACCCAGTACTTC,NA,NA,TRBV9,TRBJ2-5
CASSNKNRVYGYTF,TGTGCCAGCAGCAACAAGAACAGAGTCTATGGCTACACCTTC,NA,NA,TRBV21-1,TRBJ1-2
CSVGQGDEKLFF,TGCAGCGTTGGACAGGGGGACGAAAAACTGTTTTTT,NA,TRBD1,TRBV29-1,TRBJ1-4
CASSLGQGAPEQYF,TGCGCCAGCAGCTTAGGACAGGGGGCGCCCGAGCAGTACTTC,few,TRBD1,TRBV5-1,TRBJ2-7
CASSFEANTGELFF,TGTGCCAGCAGCTTCGAGGCTAACACCGGGGAGCTGTTTTTT,NA,NA,TRBV5-4,TRBJ2-2
CASSVGSGGVTEAFF,TGTGCCAGCAGCGTAGGTTCAGGGGGTGTAACTGAAGCTTTCTTT,NA,TRBD1,TRBV9,TRBJ1-1
CASSQERAVVYEQYF,TGCGCCAGCAGCCAAGAGCGGGCAGTTGTCTACGAGCAGTACTTC,NA,NA,TRBV4-1,TRBJ2-7
CASLASTARGGEQYF,TGTGCCAGCCTCGCTAGCACCGCTCGAGGGGGCGAGCAGTACTTC,NA,NA,TRBV18,TRBJ2-7
CASIPLAEIAKNIQYF,TGCGCCAGCATACCCCTAGCGGAAATAGCCAAAAACATTCAGTACTTC,NA,TRBD2,TRBV10-2,TRBJ2-4
CASSASEGPDTQYF,TGTGCCAGCAGTGCTAGCGAGGGCCCAGATACGCAGTATTTT,NA,NA,TRBV6-4,TRBJ2-3
CASSQVSYNEQFF,TGCGCCAGCAGCCAAGTGTCGTACAATGAGCAGTTCTTC,NA,NA,TRBV4-3,TRBJ2-1
CASSSGTGSYEQYF,TGTGCCAGCAGTTCCGGGACAGGGTCATACGAGCAGTACTTC,NA,TRBD1,TRBV7-6,TRBJ2-7